The T cell receptor (beta chain) under discussion was sequenced for a study of regulatory T cells in long-lasting Graves disease. The CDR3 is 15 residues long. CDR1 and CDR2 from the germline V gene are MNHEY and SVGEGT. With 2 bases clipped from V and 7 bases from J, the junction kept 7 bases outside the gene matches. Study conclusions and caveats: Persistent disease favored TRBV28, TRBJ1-2 and TRBJ2-5.

CDR3-region Arm-PCR and iRepertoire HTBI primers produced the TCR beta libraries. TCRdb reprocessed the multiplex PCR reads via MiXCR and lists one record per CDR3 protein. The repertoire holds 650,000 to 850,000 distinct CDR3 sequences, with 25% to 35% as singletons. For this clonotype: The antigen is unknown.

Time point denoted: persistent/refractory GD, antithyroid drugs over 5 years with positive TRAb. PBMCs were the source of the RNA used for TCR sequencing. The receptor's source is a female donor with Graves disease. V usage is TRBV6-2 or TRBV6-3 and J usage is TRBJ1-4; 7 nucleotides line up with TRBD1. The specimen was peripheral blood mononuclear cells (PBMCs), collected when the disease was refractory, from a patient treated with antithyroid drugs. This CDR3 reads CASSYGIGGSEKLFF. The CDR3 DNA is TGTGCCAGCAGTTACGGTATAGGGGGCAGTGAAAAACTGTTTTTT.